This entry lists 31 T cell receptor beta chains sequenced from one sample in a study of blood T cell repertoires in COVID-19. TCRdb keeps only in-frame clones here, not all; method: immunoSEQ multiplex PCR. The sample shows approximately 36,000 clones, less than 80% of them seen only once. Sequenced input: peripheral blood. These receptors came from a man in his sixties or seventies with COVID-19, enrolled during active disease.

The chain couples TRBV10-3 to TRBJ2-7; the D gene is possibly TRBD2 (6 bases). The CDR3 totals 13 residues. The germline V gene has CDR1 ENHRY and CDR2 SYGVKD. V lost 11 bases, J lost 2 bases, and 16 bases lay in between. The CDR3 is CAASGAGTYEQYF. The CDR3 region has the DNA TGTGCCGCCTCCGGTGCGGGGACCTACGAGCAGTACTTC.

This chain links TRBV5-1 with TRBJ2-1, with 8 bases identical to TRBD2. With V trimmed by 6 bases and J by 2 bases, 4 bases remained unmatched. The CDR3 totals 14 residues. Germline CDR1 is SGHRS and CDR2 is YFSETQ. The chain's CDR3 is CASTVAGTYNEQFF. CDR3 sequence (DNA): TGCGCCAGCACCGTAGCGGGGACCTACAATGAGCAGTTCTTC.

The chain links TRBV3-1 (or the pseudogene TRBV3-2) to TRBJ1-6, with TRBD1 identical over 11 bases. CDR3 length: 15 amino acids. Unmatched junction bases numbered 7, after V lost 5 bases and J lost 10 bases. The germline gives CDR1 LGHDT, CDR2 YNNKEL (reference sequence). As DNA, the CDR3 is TGTGCCAGCAGCGATTGGACAGGGGGCGAATCACCCCTCCACTTT. Its protein product is CASSDWTGGESPLHF.

The chain recombines TRBV15 with TRBJ2-5; TRBD1 might be the D (6 bases). The CDR3 contains 12 residues. V was clipped by 9 bases and J by 5 bases, with 13 bases between them. Germline-derived CDR1 and CDR2 are LNHNV and YYDKDF (reference sequence). CDR3 DNA: TGTGCCACTCAGGGGTTCGATGAGACCCAGTACTTC. Protein sequence: CATQGFDETQYF.

The CDR3 DNA follows: TGTGCCAGCAGCTCGGGACACACGAACACCGGGGAGCTGTTTTTT. Protein sequence: CASSSGHTNTGELFF. This chain connects TRBV7-3 to TRBJ2-2; possibly TRBD1 for D (6 bases). V lost 4 bases, J lost 0 bases, and 9 bases lay in between. Germline V gene data show CDR1 as SGHTA and CDR2 as FQGTGA. The CDR3 extends over 15 amino acids. Filled out from reference TRBV7-3 and TRBJ2-2, the complete variable domain reads GAGVSQTPSNKVTEKGKYVELRCDPISGHTALYWYRQSLGQGPEFLIYFQGTGAADDSGLPNDRFFAVRPEGSVSTLKIQRTERGDSAVYLCASSSGHTNTGELFFGEGSRLTVL.

The chain links TRBV12-3 or TRBV12-4 to TRBJ2-1; D possibly corresponds to TRBD2 (6 bases). The CDR3 runs 13 residues. Trimming cost V 7 bases and J 4 bases, with 11 bases left between them. The CDR3 DNA reads as TGTGCCAGCACCGGGGACTCATACAATGAGCAGTTCTTC. Amino acids: CASTGDSYNEQFF.

This clone was found a few times. The V call is TRBV4-2, the J call TRBJ2-3; 7 bases agree with TRBD1. CDR1 is LGHNA, CDR2 YNFKEQ, per germline. The CDR3 length is 15 residues. The ends lost 3 bases at V and 0 bases at J; junction bases unmatched: 3. Here the CDR3 DNA reads TGTGCCAGCAGCCAGCACAGGGGAAGCACAGATACGCAGTATTTT. Encoded protein: CASSQHRGSTDTQYF.

This chain links TRBV7-3 with TRBJ1-2; 7 positions match TRBD1. V lost 2 bases and J lost 4; bases outside the gene matches: 4. This CDR3 spans 14 amino acids. Germline CDR1 SGHTA, CDR2 FQGTGA. The CDR3 DNA sequence: TGTGCCAGCAGCTTATGGGCAGGGGGCTATGGCTACACCTTC. Translating it yields CASSLWAGGYGYTF.

This rearrangement joins TRBV28 to TRBJ2-5, with 8 bases identical to TRBD2. The germline V gene has CDR1 MDHEN and CDR2 SYDVKM. This CDR3 is built from 14 residues. V was clipped by 3 bases and J by 8 bases; unmatched bases: 8. The CDR3: CASSFPGGSDTQYF. The CDR3 nucleotides are TGTGCCAGCAGTTTCCCGGGAGGGTCAGACACCCAGTACTTC.

The V and J genes are TRBV20-1 and TRBJ2-3; D is unclear. Trimming pared 3 bases from V and 3 bases from J, leaving 10 bases between. The CDR3 is made up of 13 amino acids. The germline V gene has CDR1 DFQATT and CDR2 SNEGSKA (reference sequence). CDR3 protein: CSASNPETDTQYF. CDR3 nucleotide sequence: TGCAGTGCTAGTAACCCCGAGACAGATACGCAGTATTTT.

This clone was seen only a few times. The chain couples TRBV3-1 (or the pseudogene TRBV3-2) to TRBJ2-7, with a tentative D call TRBD2 (5 bases). With 5 bases removed from V and 2 bases from J, the gap between germline ends came to 13 bases. Germline values: CDR1 LGHDT, CDR2 YNNKEL (reference sequence). There are 14 residues in the CDR3. The CDR3 protein is CASSSPGTAYEQYF. As DNA, the CDR3 is TGTGCCAGCAGCTCCCCGGGAACAGCCTACGAGCAGTACTTC.

V usage is TRBV7-8 and J usage is TRBJ2-3; possibly TRBD2 for D (5 bases). Trimming cost V 5 bases and J 6 bases, with 12 bases left between them. Per germline, CDR1 SGHVS and CDR2 FQNEAQ. The CDR3 runs 13 residues. The CDR3 region is CASSGRAIDTQYF. The DNA of the CDR3 is TGTGCCAGCAGCGGGCGGGCCATTGATACGCAGTATTTT.

V usage is TRBV12-3 or TRBV12-4 and J usage is TRBJ1-1; D gene unclear. The CDR3 is 13 amino acids. Trimming pared 6 bases from V and 4 bases from J, leaving 12 bases between. The CDR3 DNA is TGTGCCAGCAGGGACGGACTCGGCACTGAAGCTTTCTTT. As protein: CASRDGLGTEAFF.

The chain joins TRBV9 to TRBJ2-2; 11 bases align to TRBD2. The CDR3 is 16 residues long. CDR1 is SGDLS, CDR2 YYNGEE, per germline. After removal of 0 bases from V and 5 bases from J, the junction contained 3 bases not matched to a gene. The CDR3 nucleotides are TGTGCCAGCAGCGTAGGACTAGCGGGGTCTACCGGGGAGCTGTTTTTT. This translates into CASSVGLAGSTGELFF.

The rearrangement uses TRBV5-1 and TRBJ2-1; D is uncertain. Trimming pared 0 bases from V and 0 bases from J, leaving 4 bases between. In germline, CDR1 is SGHRS, CDR2 YFSETQ. CDR3 length: 14 amino acids. Here the CDR3 reads CASSLDSSYNEQFF. The DNA of the CDR3 is TGCGCCAGCAGCTTGGATAGCTCCTACAATGAGCAGTTCTTC.

The chain carries TRBV7-2 and TRBJ2-3; maybe TRBD2 (6 bases). The CDR3 sequence is 14 residues long. Trimming removed 10 bases at V and 2 bases at J, with 16 bases between. Germline values: CDR1 SGHTA, CDR2 FQGNSA. The CDR3 region is CATRRGNPTDTQYF. The DNA for the CDR3 is TGTGCCACCAGGCGGGGTAACCCCACAGATACGCAGTATTTT.

In its sample, this clone was seen a few times. The genes are TRBV14 and TRBJ1-1; the match to TRBD1 covers 7 bases. CDR3 length: 16 amino acids. Germline V gene data show CDR1 as SGHDN and CDR2 as FVKESK. V lost 2 bases, J lost 1 base, and 7 bases stayed unmatched. In nucleotides, the CDR3 is TGTGCCAGCAGCCAACTACGGACAGGCTCGAACACTGAAGCTTTCTTT. Encoded protein: CASSQLRTGSNTEAFF.

This clone appeared many times. The V and J genes are TRBV9 and TRBJ2-7; possible D gene TRBD2, 5 bases. Germline CDR1 reads SGDLS; CDR2 reads YYNGEE. Deletions cut 0 bases from V and 5 bases from J, with 12 bases between. The CDR3 has 14 residues. The CDR3 protein is CASSVGGLVNEQYF. As DNA, the CDR3 is TGTGCCAGCAGCGTAGGAGGGCTGGTGAACGAGCAGTACTTC.

This clone has just a few counts. This chain links TRBV5-1 with TRBJ2-7; 7 bases line up with TRBD2. CDR3 length equals 15 residues. Trimming at V came to 5 bases and at J to 2 bases, leaving 10 bases not matched to a gene. CDR1 is SGHRS and CDR2 is YFSETQ in the germline V gene. CDR3 region: CASSPRTSAAYEQYF. The CDR3 DNA reads TGCGCCAGCAGTCCCAGAACTAGCGCAGCCTACGAGCAGTACTTC.

The chain is built from TRBV28 and TRBJ2-7; D is unresolved. This CDR3 is 12 amino acids long. Per germline, CDR1 MDHEN and CDR2 SYDVKM. Trimming stripped 5 bases from V and 4 bases from J, with 9 bases between. The CDR3 loop reads CASSIPGYEQYF. The CDR3 DNA sequence: TGTGCCAGCAGTATCCCGGGTTACGAGCAGTACTTC.

In its sample, this clone was seen a few times. The chain joins TRBV6-6 to TRBJ1-5; weak D call: TRBD1 (6 bases). CDR3 length equals 15 residues. V was cut by 3 bases and J by 4 bases, with 13 bases left in between. The germline V gene encodes CDR1 MNHNY and CDR2 SVGAGI (reference sequence). CDR3 region: CASSYQDRGNQPQHF. In DNA, the CDR3 is TGTGCCAGCAGTTATCAGGACAGAGGGAATCAGCCCCAGCATTTT.

A note on this clone: Other DNA sequences of this sample code for an identical CDR3. In DNA, the CDR3 is TGTGCCACACGGACAGGGTTCAACGAGCAGTACTTC. Amino acid sequence: CATRTGFNEQYF. The chain combines TRBV12-3 or TRBV12-4 with TRBJ2-7; the match to TRBD1 covers 8 bases. The V and J ends lost 10 bases and 5 bases, in that order; junction bases with no gene match: 7. This CDR3 has 12 amino acids.

The rearrangement joins TRBV5-4 to TRBJ1-5; a weak D match, TRBD1 (5 bases). V was clipped by 6 bases and J by 3 bases, with 19 bases between them. Germline CDR1 and CDR2: SGHNT and YYREEE (reference sequence). The CDR3 length is 16 residues. This chain's CDR3 is CASTPSAGSVNQPQHF. The CDR3 DNA reads TGTGCCAGCACCCCGAGCGCAGGGTCGGTCAATCAGCCCCAGCATTTT.

CDR3 bases: TGTGCCAGCAGCTTAGGCCCAGCGGGGCTCACCGGGGAGCTGTTTTTT. It encodes CASSLGPAGLTGELFF. The genes are TRBV7-2 and TRBJ2-2; 7 nucleotides match TRBD2. The CDR3 runs 16 residues. The germline gives CDR1 SGHTA, CDR2 FQGNSA. Trimming cost V 1 base and J 4 bases; bases outside gene matches: 6. Combining the CDR3 with reference TRBV7-2 and TRBJ2-2 gives the whole variable domain GAGVSQSPSNKVTEKGKDVELRCDPISGHTALYWYRQSLGQGLEFLIYFQGNSAPDKSGLPSDRFSAERTGGSVSTLTIQRTQQEDSAVYLCASSLGPAGLTGELFFGEGSRLTVL.

The rearrangement uses TRBV11-2 and TRBJ1-5; D unresolved. Per the germline V gene, CDR1 is SGHAT and CDR2 is FQNNGV. Trimming removed 2 bases from V and 7 bases from J, with 9 bases in between. This CDR3 has 13 residues. The CDR3 DNA sequence: TGTGCCAGCAGCTTATTGAGAGGACAGCCCCAGCATTTT. Its translation is CASSLLRGQPQHF.

The rearrangement joins TRBV4-2 to TRBJ1-4; D is unclear. Germline loops: CDR1 LGHNA, CDR2 YNFKEQ. V was pared by 1 base and J by 8 bases, with 8 bases between. The CDR3 covers 13 residues. The CDR3 DNA reads TGTGCCAGCAGCCAAGTCAGGAACGAAAAACTGTTTTTT. It is translated as CASSQVRNEKLFF.

V usage is TRBV6-6 and J usage is TRBJ1-1, with D unresolved. The germline CDR1 and CDR2 sequences are MNHNY and SVGAGI (reference sequence). V shed 6 bases and J shed 11 bases, with 16 bases lying between them. The CDR3 covers 12 residues. The CDR3 DNA reads as TGTGCCAGCAGGTATCAAGCGGGTAGTGCTTTCTTT. Amino acids: CASRYQAGSAFF.

V and J are TRBV5-1 and TRBJ2-3; TRBD2 matches at 16 bases. This CDR3 has 16 amino acids. The trim removed 6 bases at V and 0 bases at J, leaving 1 base unmatched. Looked up from germline, CDR1 is SGHRS and CDR2 is YFSETQ. For the CDR3, the DNA is TGCGCCAGCACGGGACTAGCGGGGGGGAGCACAGATACGCAGTATTTT. As protein: CASTGLAGGSTDTQYF.

The V gene is TRBV6-1, the J gene TRBJ2-3; the D gene is possibly TRBD1 (7 bases). The CDR3 length is 14 residues. The germline V gene encodes CDR1 MNHNS and CDR2 SASEGT. Trimming left V 0 bases short and J 5 bases short, with 9 bases between. CDR3 amino acids: CASSEAQGGDTQYF. Written as DNA, the CDR3 is TGTGCCAGCAGTGAAGCGCAGGGGGGAGATACGCAGTATTTT.

This rearrangement joins TRBV7-2 to TRBJ2-1; possible D gene TRBD2, 5 bases. The CDR3 has 16 amino acids. Germline CDR1 SGHTA, CDR2 FQGNSA. V gave up 0 bases and J gave up 1 base, with 10 bases separating them. The CDR3 region is CASSLARASSYNEQFF. The DNA of the CDR3 is TGTGCCAGCAGCTTAGCGCGGGCTAGTTCCTACAATGAGCAGTTCTTC.

This chain links TRBV2 with TRBJ1-1, with D possibly TRBD1 on 5 matching bases. CDR3 length equals 14 residues. Germline V gene data show CDR1 as SNHLY and CDR2 as FYNNEI. Trimming pared 10 bases from V and 2 bases from J, leaving 17 bases between. For the CDR3, the DNA is TGTGCCACTTCCAGGGTTTCCTCTAACACTGAAGCTTTCTTT. Protein product: CATSRVSSNTEAFF.